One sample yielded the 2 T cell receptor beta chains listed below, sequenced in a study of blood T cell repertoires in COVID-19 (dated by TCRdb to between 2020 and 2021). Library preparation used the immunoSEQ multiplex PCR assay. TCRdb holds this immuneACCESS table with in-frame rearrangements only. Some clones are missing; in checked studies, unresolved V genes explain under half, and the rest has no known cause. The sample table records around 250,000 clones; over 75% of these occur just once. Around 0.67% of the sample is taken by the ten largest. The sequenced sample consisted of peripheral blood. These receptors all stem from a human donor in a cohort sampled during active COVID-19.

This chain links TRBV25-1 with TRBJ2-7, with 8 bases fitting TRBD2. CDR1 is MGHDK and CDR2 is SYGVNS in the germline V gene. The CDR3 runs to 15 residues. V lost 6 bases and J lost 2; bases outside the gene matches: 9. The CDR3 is CASRANGGEAYEQYF. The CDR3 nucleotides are TGTGCCAGCAGGGCCAACGGGGGGGAAGCCTACGAGCAGTACTTC.

The DNA for the CDR3 is TGTGCCAGCAGCCCCGGAACCGGCGGGAGGTTCCGAGAGACCCAGTACTTC. Its translation is CASSPGTGGRFRETQYF. The chain couples TRBV4-2 to TRBJ2-5; 8 nucleotides align to TRBD2. This CDR3 spans 17 amino acids. In germline, CDR1 is LGHNA, CDR2 YNFKEQ. After removal of 4 bases from V and 4 bases from J, the junction contained 14 bases not matched to a gene.